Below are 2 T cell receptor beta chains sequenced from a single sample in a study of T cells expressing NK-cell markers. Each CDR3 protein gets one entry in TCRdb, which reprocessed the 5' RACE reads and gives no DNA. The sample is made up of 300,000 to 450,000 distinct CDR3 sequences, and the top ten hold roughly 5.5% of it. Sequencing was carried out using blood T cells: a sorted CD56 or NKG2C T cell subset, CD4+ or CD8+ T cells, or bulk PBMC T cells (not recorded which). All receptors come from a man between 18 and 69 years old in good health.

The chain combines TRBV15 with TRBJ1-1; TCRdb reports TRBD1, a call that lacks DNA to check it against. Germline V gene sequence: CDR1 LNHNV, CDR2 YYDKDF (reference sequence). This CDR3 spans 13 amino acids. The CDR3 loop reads CATSPRGNTEAFF.

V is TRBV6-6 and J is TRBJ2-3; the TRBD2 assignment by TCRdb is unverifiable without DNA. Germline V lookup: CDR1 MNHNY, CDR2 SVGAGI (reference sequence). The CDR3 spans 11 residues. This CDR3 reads CASRARDTQYF.